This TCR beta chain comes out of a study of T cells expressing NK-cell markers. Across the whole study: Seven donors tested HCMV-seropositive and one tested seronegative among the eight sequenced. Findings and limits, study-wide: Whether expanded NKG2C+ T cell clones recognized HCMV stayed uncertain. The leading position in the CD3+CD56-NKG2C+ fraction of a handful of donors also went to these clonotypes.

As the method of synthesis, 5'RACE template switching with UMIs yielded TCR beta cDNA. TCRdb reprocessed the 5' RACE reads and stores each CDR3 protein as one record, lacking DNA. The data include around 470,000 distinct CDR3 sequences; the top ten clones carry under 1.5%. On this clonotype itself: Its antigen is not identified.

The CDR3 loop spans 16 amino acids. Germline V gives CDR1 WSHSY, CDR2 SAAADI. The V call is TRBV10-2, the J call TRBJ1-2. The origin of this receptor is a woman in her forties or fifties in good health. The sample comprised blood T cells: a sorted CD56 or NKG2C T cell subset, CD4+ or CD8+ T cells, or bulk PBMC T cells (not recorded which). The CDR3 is CASSSEGWDKRSGYTF.